These T cell receptor beta chains were read from a single sample in a study of CD8+ T cells in alopecia areata. The protocol was immunoSEQ multiplex PCR, while the TCRdb copy is restricted to in-frame clones and leaves out a portion. Of 65,000 to 70,000 clones in the sample, 55% to 75% were seen once. Sequences were derived from CD8+ T cells sorted from blood, sampled at week 0. These receptors all stem from a human donor with alopecia areata. The conserved cysteine and the conserved F or W are not part of the CDR3 here. Each record gives: V gene, clone size, CDR3 protein. For some rows the clone size is stated as once, few or many, or as a class when expanded; others skip it.

>TRBV29-1|.
SVPRRGTEAF
>TRBV4-3|.
ASSQDPAELF
>TRBV9|.
ASSATGSGANVLT
>TRBV6-5|many
ASSYSNGAGAQF
>TRBV28|few
ASSFGDEQY
>TRBV27|.
ASSAGTSGDDEQF
>TRBV13|.
ASSLATGTVFYGYT
>TRBV29-1|few
SVGNQGASYGYT
>TRBV27|.
ASSPGVSRTEAF
>TRBV30|.
AWSLVETAEQF
>TRBV29-1|many
SVVWDTAYEQY
>TRBV11-2|few
ASSLVGGQVYGYT
>TRBV5-1|once
ASSFSSGANVLT
>TRBV5-6|.
ASSLAVSGEETQY
>TRBV6-1|.
ASSEIGSGRHYNEQF
>TRBV30|.
AWRDRGSVEQY
>TRBV6-5|.
ASSYLGSNYGYT
>TRBV6-1|.
ASPRPIEAF
>TRBV25-1|.
ASSAIGREQF
>TRBV28|.
ASRTPGLAGANEQF
>TRBV9|.
ASSVGQGSGELF
>TRBV6-5|.
ASRLGGHETQY
>TRBV9|.
ASSAQQTLY
>TRBV30|.
AWRVTGAYGYT
>TRBV18|few
ASSPKGETQY
>TRBV30|.
AWTSGRGPDTQY
>TRBV9|.
ASSNHRVGGDTEAF
>TRBV7-2|.
ASSLGRGGQETQY
>TRBV7-3|once
ASSPQEGGLTDTQY
>TRBV5-1|.
ASSQTGSGELF
>TRBV5-1|.
ASSQYIGSNYGYT